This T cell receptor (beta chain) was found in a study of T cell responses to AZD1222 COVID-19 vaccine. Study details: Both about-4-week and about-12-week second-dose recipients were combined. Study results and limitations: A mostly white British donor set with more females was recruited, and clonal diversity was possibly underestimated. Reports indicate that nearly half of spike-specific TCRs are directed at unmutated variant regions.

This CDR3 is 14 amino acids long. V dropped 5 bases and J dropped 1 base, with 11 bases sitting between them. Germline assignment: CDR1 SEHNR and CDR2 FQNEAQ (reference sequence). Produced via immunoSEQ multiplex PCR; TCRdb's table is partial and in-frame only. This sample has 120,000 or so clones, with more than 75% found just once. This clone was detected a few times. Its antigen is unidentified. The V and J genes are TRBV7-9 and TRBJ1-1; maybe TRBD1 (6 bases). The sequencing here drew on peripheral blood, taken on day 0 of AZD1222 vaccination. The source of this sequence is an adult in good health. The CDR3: CASSPRGQNTEAFF. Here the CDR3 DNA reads TGTGCCAGCAGCCCCAGGGGACAGAACACTGAAGCTTTCTTT.